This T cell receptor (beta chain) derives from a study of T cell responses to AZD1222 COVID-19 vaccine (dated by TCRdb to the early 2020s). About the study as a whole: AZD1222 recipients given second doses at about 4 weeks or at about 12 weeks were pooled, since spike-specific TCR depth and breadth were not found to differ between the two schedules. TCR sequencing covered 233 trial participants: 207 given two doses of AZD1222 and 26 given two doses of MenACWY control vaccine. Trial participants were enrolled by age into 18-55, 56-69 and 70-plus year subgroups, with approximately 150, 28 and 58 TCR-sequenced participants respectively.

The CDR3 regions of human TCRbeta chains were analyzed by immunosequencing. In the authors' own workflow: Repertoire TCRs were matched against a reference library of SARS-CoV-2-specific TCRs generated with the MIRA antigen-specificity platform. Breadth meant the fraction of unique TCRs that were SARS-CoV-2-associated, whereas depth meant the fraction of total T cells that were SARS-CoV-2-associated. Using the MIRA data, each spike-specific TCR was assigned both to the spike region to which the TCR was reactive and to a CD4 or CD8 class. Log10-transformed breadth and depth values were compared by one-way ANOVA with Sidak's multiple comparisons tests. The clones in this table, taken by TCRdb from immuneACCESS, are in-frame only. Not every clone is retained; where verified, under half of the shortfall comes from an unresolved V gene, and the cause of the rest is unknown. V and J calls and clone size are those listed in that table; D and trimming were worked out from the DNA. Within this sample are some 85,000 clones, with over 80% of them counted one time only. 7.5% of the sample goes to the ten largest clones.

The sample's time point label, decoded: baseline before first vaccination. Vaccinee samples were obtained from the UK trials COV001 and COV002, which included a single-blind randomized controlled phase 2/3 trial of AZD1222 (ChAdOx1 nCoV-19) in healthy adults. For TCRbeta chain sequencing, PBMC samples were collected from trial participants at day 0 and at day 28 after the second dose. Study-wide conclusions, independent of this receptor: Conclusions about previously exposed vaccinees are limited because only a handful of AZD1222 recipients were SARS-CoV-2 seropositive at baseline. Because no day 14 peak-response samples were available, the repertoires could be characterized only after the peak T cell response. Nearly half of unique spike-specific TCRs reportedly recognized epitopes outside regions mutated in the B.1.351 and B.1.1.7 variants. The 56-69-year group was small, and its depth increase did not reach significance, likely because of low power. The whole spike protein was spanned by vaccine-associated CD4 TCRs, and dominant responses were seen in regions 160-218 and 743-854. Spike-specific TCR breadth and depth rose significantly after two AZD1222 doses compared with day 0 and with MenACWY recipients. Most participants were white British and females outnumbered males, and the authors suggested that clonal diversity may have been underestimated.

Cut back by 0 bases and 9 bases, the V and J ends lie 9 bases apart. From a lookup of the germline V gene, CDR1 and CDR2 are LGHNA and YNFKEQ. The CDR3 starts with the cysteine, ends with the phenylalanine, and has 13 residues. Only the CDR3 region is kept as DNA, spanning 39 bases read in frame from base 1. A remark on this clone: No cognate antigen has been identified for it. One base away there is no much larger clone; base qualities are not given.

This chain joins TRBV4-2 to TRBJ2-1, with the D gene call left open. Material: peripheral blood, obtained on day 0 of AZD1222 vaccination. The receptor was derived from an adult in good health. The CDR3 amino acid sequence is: CASSQESDREQFF. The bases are TGTGCCAGCAGCCAAGAGTCGGACCGTGAGCAGTTCTTC.